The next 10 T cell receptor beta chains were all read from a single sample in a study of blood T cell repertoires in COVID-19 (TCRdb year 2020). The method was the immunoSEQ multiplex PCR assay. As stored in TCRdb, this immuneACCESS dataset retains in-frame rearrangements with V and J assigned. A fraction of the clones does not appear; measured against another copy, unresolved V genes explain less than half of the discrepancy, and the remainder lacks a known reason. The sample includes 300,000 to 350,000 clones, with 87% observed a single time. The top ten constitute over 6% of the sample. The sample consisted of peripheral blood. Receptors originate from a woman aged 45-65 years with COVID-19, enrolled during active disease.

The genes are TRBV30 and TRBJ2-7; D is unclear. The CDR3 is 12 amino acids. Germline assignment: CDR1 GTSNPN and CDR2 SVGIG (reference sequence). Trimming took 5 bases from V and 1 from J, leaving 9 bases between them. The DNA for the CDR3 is TGTGCCTGGGCCCCCGAGTCCTACGAGCAGTACTTC. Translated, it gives CAWAPESYEQYF.

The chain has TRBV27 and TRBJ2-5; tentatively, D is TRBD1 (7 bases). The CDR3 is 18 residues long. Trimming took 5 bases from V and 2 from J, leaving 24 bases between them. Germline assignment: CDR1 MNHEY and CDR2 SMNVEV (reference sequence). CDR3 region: CASSRTYYVRGAQETQYF. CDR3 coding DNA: TGTGCCAGCAGTCGCACCTATTATGTCAGGGGGGCGCAAGAGACCCAGTACTTC.

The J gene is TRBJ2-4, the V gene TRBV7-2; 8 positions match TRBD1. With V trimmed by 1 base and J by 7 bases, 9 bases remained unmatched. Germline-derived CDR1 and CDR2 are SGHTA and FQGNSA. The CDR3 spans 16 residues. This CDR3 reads CASSLGGPGGGNIQYF. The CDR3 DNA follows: TGTGCCAGCAGCTTAGGGGGCCCAGGGGGCGGTAACATTCAGTACTTC.

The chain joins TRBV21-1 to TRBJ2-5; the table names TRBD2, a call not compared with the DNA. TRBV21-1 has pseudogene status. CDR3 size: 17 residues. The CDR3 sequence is CASSKVLAGGIQETQYF. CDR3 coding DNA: TGTGCCAGCAGCAAGGTCCTAGCGGGGGGGATTCAAGAGACCCAGTACTTC.

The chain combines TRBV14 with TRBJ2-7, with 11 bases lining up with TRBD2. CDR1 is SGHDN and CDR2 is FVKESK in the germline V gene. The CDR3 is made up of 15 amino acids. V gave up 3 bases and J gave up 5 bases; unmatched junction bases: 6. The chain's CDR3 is CASSQALAGANEQYF. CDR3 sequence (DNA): TGTGCCAGCAGCCAGGCACTAGCGGGAGCCAACGAGCAGTACTTC.

The CDR3 protein is CASRGVPLVTDTQYF. The CDR3 DNA sequence: TGTGCCAGCAGAGGGGTTCCCCTAGTAACAGATACGCAGTATTTT. This rearrangement joins TRBV7-2 to TRBJ2-3; TRBD1 might be the D (5 bases). The V end lost 6 bases, the J end lost 3 bases, and 16 bases lay between the germline ends. The CDR3 covers 15 residues. Germline V gene lookup returns CDR1 SGHTA and CDR2 FQGNSA.

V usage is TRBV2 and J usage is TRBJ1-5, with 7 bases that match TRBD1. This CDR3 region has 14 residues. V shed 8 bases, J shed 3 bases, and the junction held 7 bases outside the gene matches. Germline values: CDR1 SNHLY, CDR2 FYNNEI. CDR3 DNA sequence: TGTGCCAGCGGCATAACAGGGGTCAATCAGCCCCAGCATTTT. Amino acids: CASGITGVNQPQHF.

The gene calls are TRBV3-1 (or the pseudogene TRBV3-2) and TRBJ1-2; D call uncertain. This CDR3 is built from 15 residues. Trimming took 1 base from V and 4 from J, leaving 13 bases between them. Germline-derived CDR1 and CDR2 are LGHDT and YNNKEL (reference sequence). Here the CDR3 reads CASSQVGQVSYGYTF. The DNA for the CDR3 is TGTGCCAGCAGCCAAGTTGGCCAGGTGTCCTATGGCTACACCTTC.

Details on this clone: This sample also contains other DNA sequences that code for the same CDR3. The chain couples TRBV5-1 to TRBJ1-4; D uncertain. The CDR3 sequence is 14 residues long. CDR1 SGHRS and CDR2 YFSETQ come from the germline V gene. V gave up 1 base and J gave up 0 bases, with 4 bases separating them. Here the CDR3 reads CASSLSATNEKLFF. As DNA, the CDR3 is TGCGCCAGCAGCTTGTCTGCAACTAATGAAAAACTGTTTTTT.

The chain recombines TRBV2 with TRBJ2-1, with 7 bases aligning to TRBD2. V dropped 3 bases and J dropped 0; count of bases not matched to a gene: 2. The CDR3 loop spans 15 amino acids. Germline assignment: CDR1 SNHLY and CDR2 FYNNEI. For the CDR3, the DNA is TGTGCCAGCAGTGATCGCGGGAGCTCCTACAATGAGCAGTTCTTC. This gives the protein CASSDRGSSYNEQFF.